This TCR beta chain emerged from a study of blood T cell repertoires in COVID-19. Overall study: Sources were T cells, B-cell-depleted T cells, or PBMCs; the material itself was cDNA or gDNA.

In the study's own analysis: Reference gene primer amplification gave estimated nucleated cell counts. This table comes from immunoSEQ multiplex PCR, and its TCRdb copy is limited to in-frame clones, with some not included. V, J and clone size are those of that table, while D and trimming were read from the DNA. The sample carries 350,000 or so clones, about 91% recorded once. The germline V gene has CDR1 SGHAT and CDR2 FQNNGV. V was pared by 4 bases and J by 7 bases, with 7 bases of the junction left unmatched. The CDR3 is made up of 14 amino acids. Sequenced material: peripheral blood. V and J are TRBV11-2 and TRBJ2-7; 10 nucleotides match TRBD2. This clonotype was sampled from a woman aged 25 to 39 with COVID-19, enrolled during active disease. In nucleotides, the CDR3 is TGTGCCAGCAGCTCCCTAGCGGGGGTTTGGGAGCAGTACTTC. Translating it yields CASSSLAGVWEQYF.